Presented here are 32 T cell receptor beta chains from one specimen sequenced in a study of graft-versus-host responses after intestinal transplantation. These TCRs' antigens remain unknown. Some clones are missing from TCRdb's copy, which holds only in-frame ones; the method was immunoSEQ multiplex PCR. Here the sample spans about 70,000 clones, roughly 94% being singletons. The specimen was unstimulated CD8+ T cells sorted from spleen or lymph node cells, collected before intestinal transplant. These receptors were collected from a human donor who received an intestinal transplant.

The CDR3 protein is CASGLGDTVNTGELFF. The DNA of the CDR3 is TGTGCTAGTGGTTTGGGGGACACGGTTAATACCGGGGAGCTGTTTTTT. This chain links TRBV12-5 with TRBJ2-2; the D gene is possibly TRBD1 (6 bases). Trimming shortened V by 1 base and J by 5 bases, and 14 bases separated the two germline ends. Germline CDR1 reads LGHNT; CDR2 reads FRNRAP. The CDR3 length is 16 residues.

This clone was picked up one time. This chain connects TRBV4-1 to TRBJ1-1; D unclear. V was shortened by 0 bases and J by 4 bases, with 12 bases between the two germline ends. This CDR3 has 15 amino acids. The germline CDR1 and CDR2 sequences are MGHRA and YSYEKL. The CDR3 nucleotides are TGCGCCAGCAGCCAAGAGCGGGATCTGAGCACTGAAGCTTTCTTT. Translation: CASSQERDLSTEAFF.

This clone was seen only once. V and J are TRBV9 and TRBJ1-1; maybe TRBD1 (5 bases). The germline gives CDR1 SGDLS, CDR2 YYNGEE. The CDR3 spans 16 residues. Trimming removed 3 bases from V and 0 bases from J, with 15 bases in between. The CDR3 is CASSASRQTMNTEAFF. In DNA, the CDR3 is TGTGCCAGCAGCGCATCGAGACAGACGATGAACACTGAAGCTTTCTTT.

The rearrangement joins TRBV5-1 to TRBJ2-7; no firm D call. The germline V gene has CDR1 SGHRS and CDR2 YFSETQ. V was pared by 0 bases and J by 1 base, with 2 bases between. The CDR3 sequence is 12 residues long. CDR3 DNA: TGCGCCAGCAGCTTGGAATCCTACGAGCAGTACTTC. Its translation: CASSLESYEQYF.

This sequence joins TRBV2 and TRBJ2-5; D is perhaps TRBD1 (7 bases). Germline V lookup: CDR1 SNHLY, CDR2 FYNNEI. V was pared by 8 bases and J by 2 bases, with 15 bases between. This CDR3 comprises 14 residues. This CDR3 reads CASLETGTQETQYF. The CDR3 DNA is TGTGCCAGCCTTGAGACAGGGACTCAAGAGACCCAGTACTTC.

The V call is TRBV11-2, the J call TRBJ2-1; 8 bases map to TRBD1. From germline, CDR1 is SGHAT and CDR2 FQNNGV. The V segment lost 3 bases and the J segment 7 bases; nucleotides outside the gene matches: 2. This CDR3 region has 13 residues. The CDR3 protein is CASSFQGANEQFF. As DNA, the CDR3 is TGTGCCAGCAGCTTCCAGGGGGCGAATGAGCAGTTCTTC.

This rearrangement joins TRBV10-2 to TRBJ1-5; D unclear. Per germline, CDR1 WSHSY and CDR2 SAAADI. Trimming cost V 0 bases and J 6 bases, with 6 bases left between them. This CDR3 has 13 residues. CDR3 region: CASSESSGQPQHF. The CDR3 nucleotides are TGCGCCAGCAGTGAGTCCAGTGGTCAGCCCCAGCATTTT.

The J gene is TRBJ2-3, the V gene TRBV5-4; 13 bases fit TRBD2. The CDR3 runs to 17 residues. Germline V lookup: CDR1 SGHNT, CDR2 YYREEE (reference sequence). Trimming removed 5 bases from V and 1 base from J; junction bases left unmatched: 7. The CDR3 reads CASSRGLAGVRTDTQYF. The CDR3 DNA follows: TGTGCCAGCAGTAGAGGACTAGCGGGAGTTCGCACAGATACGCAGTATTTT. Drawing the rest from reference TRBV5-4 and TRBJ2-3, the complete variable domain is ETGVTQSPTHLIKTRGQQVTLRCSSQSGHNTVSWYQQALGQGPQFIFQYYREEENGRGNFPPRFSGLQFPNYSSELNVNALELDDSALYLCASSRGLAGVRTDTQYFGPGTRLTVL.

This clone has only one observation. V and J are TRBV6-6 and TRBJ2-1; no firm D call. CDR1 and CDR2 (germline): MNHNY, SVGAGI (reference sequence). The V gene lost 0 bases and the J gene lost 12 bases, with 6 bases spanning the gap. The CDR3 totals 11 residues. CDR3 nucleotides: TGTGCCAGCAGTTACTCCCCCTTGCAGTTCTTC. It yields the protein CASSYSPLQFF.

The chain has TRBV5-1 and TRBJ2-7; 8 nucleotides line up with TRBD1. The J segment lost 0 bases and the V segment lost 5 bases, leaving 7 bases of the junction unmatched. From germline, CDR1 is SGHRS and CDR2 YFSETQ. The CDR3 totals 15 residues. The CDR3 region is CASRQDRGVSYEQYF. CDR3 coding DNA: TGCGCCAGCAGACAAGACAGGGGCGTCTCCTACGAGCAGTACTTC.

DNA for the CDR3: TGTGCCTGGAGTGTCGCAGGGGAGGAAGGCTATGGCTACACCTTC. Residues: CAWSVAGEEGYGYTF. The rearrangement uses TRBV30 and TRBJ1-2; D perhaps matches TRBD1 (6 bases). The CDR3 is made up of 15 amino acids. V lost 0 bases, J lost 4 bases, and 15 bases lay in between. From germline, CDR1 is GTSNPN and CDR2 SVGIG (reference sequence).

The chain carries TRBV4-1 and TRBJ2-7; tentatively, D is TRBD1 (6 bases). Germline lookup yields CDR1 MGHRA and CDR2 YSYEKL. The CDR3 is 19 residues long. V lost 2 bases and J 0 bases, leaving 23 bases between the germline ends. The CDR3 DNA reads as TGCGCCAGCAGCCAACCCAAAGGTGGCACAGGGACCTCCTCCTACGAGCAGTACTTC. It translates to CASSQPKGGTGTSSYEQYF.

V usage is TRBV4-1 and J usage is TRBJ1-4; 8 bases line up with TRBD1. There are 17 residues in the CDR3. Germline assignment: CDR1 MGHRA and CDR2 YSYEKL. V shed 1 base and J 6 bases; nucleotides not matched to a gene: 10. The DNA of the CDR3 is TGCGCCAGCAGCCAAGCAGGACAGGGAATGCTAGATGAAAAACTGTTTTTT. Its translation is CASSQAGQGMLDEKLFF.

V and J are TRBV11-2 and TRBJ1-1; weak D call: TRBD1 (5 bases). The ends were cut back, 6 bases at V and 4 bases at J, with 9 bases in the middle. The CDR3 contains 12 residues. Germline V CDR1 and CDR2: SGHAT, FQNNGV. CDR3 in amino acids: CASSTDSTEAFF. The CDR3 DNA sequence: TGTGCCAGCAGTACTGACAGCACTGAAGCTTTCTTT.

The chain recombines TRBV10-3 with TRBJ2-7; a possible D gene is TRBD1 (5 bases). V was cut by 3 bases and J by 2 bases, with 11 bases left in between. CDR3 length: 14 amino acids. The germline CDR1 and CDR2 sequences are ENHRY and SYGVKD. This CDR3 reads CAISDDSTTYEQYF. The CDR3 DNA sequence: TGTGCCATCAGTGACGACAGCACAACCTACGAGCAGTACTTC.

The chain carries TRBV4-1 and TRBJ1-2; D is ambiguous. The V end lost 0 bases, the J end lost 4 bases, and 18 bases lay between the germline ends. The CDR3 runs 17 residues. Germline CDR1 and CDR2: MGHRA and YSYEKL. Here the CDR3 reads CASSQDPPLVYFYGYTF. As DNA, the CDR3 is TGCGCCAGCAGCCAAGATCCCCCGCTGGTCTATTTCTATGGCTACACCTTC.

The V and J genes are TRBV27 and TRBJ2-7; 7 bases map to TRBD1. V trimming: 2 bases; J trimming: 0 bases; junction bases outside the gene matches: 4. Germline CDR1 MNHEY, CDR2 SMNVEV (reference sequence). CDR3 size: 15 residues. The CDR3 coding sequence is TGTGCCAGCAGTTTAGATACAGGGGCCTCCTACGAGCAGTACTTC. It encodes CASSLDTGASYEQYF.

CDR3 residues: CASSTEIPSDEQFF. CDR3 coding DNA: TGTGCCAGCAGTACAGAGATTCCGAGCGATGAGCAGTTCTTC. This chain connects TRBV6-5 to TRBJ2-1; D is unresolved. The CDR3 covers 14 residues. The V and J ends lost 5 bases and 8 bases respectively, with 16 bases between them. The germline V gene encodes CDR1 MNHEY and CDR2 SVGAGI.

The chain uses TRBV5-6 and TRBJ1-1, with D unresolved. There are 13 residues in the CDR3. V was shortened by 3 bases and J by 1 base, with 7 bases between the two germline ends. The germline V gene has CDR1 SGHDT and CDR2 YYEEEE. CDR3 DNA: TGTGCCAGCAGCTCGGACGGGAACACTGAAGCTTTCTTT. This translates into CASSSDGNTEAFF. Variable domain in full (rest from reference TRBV5-6 and TRBJ1-1): DAGVTQSPTHLIKTRGQQVTLRCSPKSGHDTVSWYQQALGQGPQFIFQYYEEEERQRGNFPDRFSGHQFPNYSSELNVNALLLGDSALYLCASSSDGNTEAFFGQGTRLTVV.

This chain uses TRBV7-9 with TRBJ1-4; D gene unclear. Per the germline V gene, CDR1 is SEHNR and CDR2 is FQNEAQ (reference sequence). V shed 1 base and J shed 0 bases, with 12 bases lying between them. The CDR3 is 17 amino acids. The CDR3 nucleotides read TGTGCCAGCAGCTTAGTGATAAGTTTAGCAACTAATGAAAAACTGTTTTTT. Encoded protein: CASSLVISLATNEKLFF.

The rearrangement joins TRBV14 to TRBJ2-3; D remains ambiguous. V dropped 3 bases and J dropped 2 bases, with 6 bases sitting between them. Germline-derived CDR1 and CDR2 are SGHDN and FVKESK. This CDR3 is built from 13 residues. The CDR3 sequence: CASSQDLTDTQYF. The CDR3 nucleotides are TGTGCCAGCAGCCAGGACCTCACAGATACGCAGTATTTT. The variable domain in full, with the rest retrieved from reference TRBV14 and TRBJ2-3, is EAGVTQFPSHSVIEKGQTVTLRCDPISGHDNLYWYRRVMGKEIKFLLHFVKESKQDESGMPNNRFLAERTGGTYSTLKVQPAELEDSGVYFCASSQDLTDTQYFGPGTRLTVL.

Worth noting for this clone: The junction departs from the called germline gene at one end, perhaps through a read error. J is TRBJ2-3 and V is TRBV7-6; 8 bases align to TRBD2. The germline gives CDR1 SGHVS, CDR2 FNYEAQ. The CDR3 is made up of 17 amino acids. The CDR3: CASSLAGREDCTYTQYF. CDR3 coding DNA: TGTGCCAGCAGCTTAGCGGGGCGGGAGGACTGCACATATACGCAGTATTTT.

The CDR3 DNA reads as TGTGCCAGCAGTTACGGGGACAGGGTCAACTATGGCTACACCTTC. Amino acids: CASSYGDRVNYGYTF. The J gene is TRBJ1-2, the V gene TRBV6-5; 9 positions agree with TRBD1. The junction had 3 bases not matched to a gene; V was cut back by 2 bases and J by 2 bases. The germline V gene has CDR1 MNHEY and CDR2 SVGAGI. The CDR3 is made up of 15 amino acids.

This clone was counted between two and nine times. This chain connects TRBV21-1 to TRBJ1-3; the DNA was not compared with TRBD1, the D call given in the table. TRBV21-1 is recorded as a pseudogene. This CDR3 spans 16 amino acids. CDR3 bases: TGTGCCAGCAGCAAAAAGGTTGACAACTCTGGAAACACCATATATTTT. Translating gives CASSKKVDNSGNTIYF.

This clone was counted once. The gene calls are TRBV6-1 and TRBJ1-1, with TRBD1 identical over 7 bases. CDR3 size: 15 residues. After removal of 8 bases from V and 1 base from J, the junction contained 10 bases not matched to a gene. Germline CDR1 and CDR2: MNHNS and SASEGT. CDR3 in amino acids: CASLKPGQKNTEAFF. CDR3 nucleotides: TGTGCCAGCCTGAAACCGGGACAGAAGAACACTGAAGCTTTCTTT.

This chain uses TRBV5-1 with TRBJ2-2, with 7 nucleotides matching TRBD1. V was pared by 3 bases and J by 2 bases, with 7 bases of the junction left unmatched. The CDR3 length is 16 residues. Germline-derived CDR1 and CDR2 are SGHRS and YFSETQ. In DNA, the CDR3 is TGCGCCAGCAGCTCGGTTCGGACAGGAAACACCGGGGAGCTGTTTTTT. Translated: CASSSVRTGNTGELFF.

On this clone: One end of the junction is discordant with germline, which a read error may explain. This sample includes further DNA sequences coding for the same CDR3. The rearrangement joins TRBV30 to TRBJ1-2; D is unclear. Germline V gene data show CDR1 as GTSNPN and CDR2 as SVGIG (reference sequence). This CDR3 has 12 amino acids. The CDR3 loop reads CAWNDNNYGYTF. CDR3 in DNA: TGTGCCTGGAACGACAATAACTATGGCTATACCTTC.

The table lists this clone with a count of one. The J gene is TRBJ2-7, the V gene TRBV19, with TRBD2 matching over 9 bases. This CDR3 region has 14 residues. CDR1 and CDR2 from the germline V gene are LNHDA and SQIVND (reference sequence). Trimming at V came to 5 bases and at J to 3 bases, leaving 5 bases not matched to a gene. CDR3 sequence (DNA): TGTGCCAGTAGTCCCGGGACTAGCTACTACGAGCAGTACTTC. As protein: CASSPGTSYYEQYF.

In DNA, the CDR3 is TGTGCCAGCAGCTTAGACAGGACACTATTCACAGATACGCAGTATTTT. This sequence encodes CASSLDRTLFTDTQYF. The rearrangement joins TRBV7-9 to TRBJ2-3; the D gene is possibly TRBD1 (5 bases). Germline loops: CDR1 SEHNR, CDR2 FQNEAQ (reference sequence). The CDR3 totals 16 residues. The V and J ends lost 1 base and 2 bases respectively, with 13 bases between them.

The chain recombines TRBV6-5 with TRBJ2-1; TRBD2 agrees at 14 bases. The V segment lost 5 bases and the J segment 8 bases; nucleotides outside the gene matches: 5. The CDR3 spans 15 residues. Germline CDR1 MNHEY, CDR2 SVGAGI. The CDR3 sequence: CASSPGLAGADEQFF. The CDR3 bases are TGTGCCAGCAGTCCGGGACTAGCGGGAGCCGATGAGCAGTTCTTC.

The gene calls are TRBV18 and TRBJ2-1, with 10 bases identical to TRBD2. The CDR3 covers 16 residues. Germline V lookup: CDR1 KGHSH, CDR2 LQKENI. Trimming removed 4 bases from V and 8 bases from J; junction bases left unmatched: 11. CDR3 region: CASSQGLARGVDEQFF. CDR3 DNA: TGTGCCAGCTCACAGGGACTAGCGAGGGGTGTAGATGAGCAGTTCTTC. Based on the CDR3 plus reference TRBV18 and TRBJ2-1, the full variable domain is NAGVMQNPRHLVRRRGQEARLRCSPMKGHSHVYWYRQLPEEGLKFMVYLQKENIIDESGMPKERFSAEFPKEGPSILRIQQVVRGDSAAYFCASSQGLARGVDEQFFGPGTRLTVL.

The genes are TRBV9 and TRBJ1-4; 7 nucleotides agree with TRBD1. The trim removed 4 bases at V and 8 bases at J, leaving 8 bases unmatched. The CDR3 sequence is 14 residues long. Germline CDR1 SGDLS, CDR2 YYNGEE. CDR3 nucleotides: TGTGCCAGCAGCCCCACAGGGGCGCGAGAAAAACTGTTTTTT. This sequence encodes CASSPTGAREKLFF.